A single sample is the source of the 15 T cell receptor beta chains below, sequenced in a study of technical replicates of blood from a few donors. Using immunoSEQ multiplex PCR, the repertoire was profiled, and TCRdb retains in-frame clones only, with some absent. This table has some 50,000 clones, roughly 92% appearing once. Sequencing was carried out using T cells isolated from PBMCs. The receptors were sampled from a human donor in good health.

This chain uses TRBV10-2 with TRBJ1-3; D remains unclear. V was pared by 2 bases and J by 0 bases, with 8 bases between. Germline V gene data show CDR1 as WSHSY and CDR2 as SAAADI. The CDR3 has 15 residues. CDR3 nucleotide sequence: TGCGCCAGCAGTGAGATAAGTAGCTCTGGAAACACCATATATTTT. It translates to CASSEISSSGNTIYF.

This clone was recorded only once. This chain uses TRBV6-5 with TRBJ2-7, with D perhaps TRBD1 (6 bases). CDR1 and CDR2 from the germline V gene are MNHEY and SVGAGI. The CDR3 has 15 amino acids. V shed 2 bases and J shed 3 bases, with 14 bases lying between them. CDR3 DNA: TGTGCCAGCAGTTACACCCCCGGCAGGGGCTACGAGCAGTACTTC. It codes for CASSYTPGRGYEQYF.

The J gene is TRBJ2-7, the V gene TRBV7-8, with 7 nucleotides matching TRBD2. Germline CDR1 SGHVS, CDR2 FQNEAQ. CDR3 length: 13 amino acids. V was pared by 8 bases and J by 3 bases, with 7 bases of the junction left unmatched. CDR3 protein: CASRGGGFYEQYF. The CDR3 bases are TGTGCCAGCCGCGGCGGGGGATTCTACGAGCAGTACTTC.

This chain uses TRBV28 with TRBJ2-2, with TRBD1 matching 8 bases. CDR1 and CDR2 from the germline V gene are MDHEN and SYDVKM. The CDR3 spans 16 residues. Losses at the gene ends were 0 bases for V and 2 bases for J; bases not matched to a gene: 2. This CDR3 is CASSLWDRVNTGELFF. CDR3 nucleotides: TGTGCCAGCAGTTTATGGGACAGGGTTAACACCGGGGAGCTGTTTTTT.

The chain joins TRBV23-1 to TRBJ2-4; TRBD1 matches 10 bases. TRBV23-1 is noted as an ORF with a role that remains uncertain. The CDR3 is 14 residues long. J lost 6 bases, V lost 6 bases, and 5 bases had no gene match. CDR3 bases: TGCGCCAGCAGGATATGGGACAGGGGAAACATTCAGTACTTC. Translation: CASRIWDRGNIQYF.

This CDR3 reads CASSLFQMNTEAFF. The CDR3 DNA follows: TGTGCCAGCAGCTTATTTCAAATGAACACTGAAGCTTTCTTT. The chain combines TRBV5-5 with TRBJ1-1; no clear D gene. Germline values: CDR1 SGHKS, CDR2 YYEKEE (reference sequence). Trimming took 2 bases from V and 0 from J, leaving 8 bases between them. This CDR3 has 14 amino acids.

The CDR3 nucleotides read TGTGCCAGCAGTTTCCCGAAACTCTCTGGGGCCAACGTCCTGACTTTC. It translates to CASSFPKLSGANVLTF. This chain links TRBV28 with TRBJ2-6; D not resolved. CDR1 and CDR2 (germline): MDHEN, SYDVKM. The germline V and J ends were trimmed by 3 bases and 0 bases, with 9 bases remaining between them. This CDR3 region has 16 residues.

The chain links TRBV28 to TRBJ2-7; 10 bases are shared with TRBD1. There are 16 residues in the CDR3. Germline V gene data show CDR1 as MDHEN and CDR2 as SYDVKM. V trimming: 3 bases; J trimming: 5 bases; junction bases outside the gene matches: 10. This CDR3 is CASSLIAGTGADEQYF. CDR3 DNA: TGTGCCAGCAGTTTGATCGCCGGGACAGGGGCGGACGAGCAGTACTTC. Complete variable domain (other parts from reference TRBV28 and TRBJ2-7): DVKVTQSSRYLVKRTGEKVFLECVQDMDHENMFWYRQDPGLGLRLIYFSYDVKMKEKGDIPEGYSVSREKKERFSLILESASTNQTSMYLCASSLIAGTGADEQYFGPGTRLTVT.

CDR3 amino acids: CASSLPGETQYF. In nucleotides, the CDR3 is TGTGCCAGCAGCTTGCCGGGGGAGACCCAGTACTTC. The chain combines TRBV5-5 with TRBJ2-5; tentatively, D is TRBD2 (5 bases). The CDR3 contains 12 residues. V was trimmed by 1 base and J by 5 bases, leaving 6 bases between them. Germline V gives CDR1 SGHKS, CDR2 YYEKEE (reference sequence).

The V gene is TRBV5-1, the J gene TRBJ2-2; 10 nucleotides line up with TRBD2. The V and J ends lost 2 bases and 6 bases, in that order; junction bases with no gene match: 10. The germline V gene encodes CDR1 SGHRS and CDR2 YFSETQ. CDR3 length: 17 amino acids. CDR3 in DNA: TGCGCCAGCAGCTTAGTAGCGGGAGGTTCAGTTCCCGGGGAGCTGTTTTTT. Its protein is CASSLVAGGSVPGELFF. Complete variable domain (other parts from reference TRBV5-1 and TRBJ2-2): KAGVTQTPRYLIKTRGQQVTLSCSPISGHRSVSWYQQTPGQGLQFLFEYFSETQRNKGNFPGRFSGRQFSNSRSEMNVSTLELGDSALYLCASSLVAGGSVPGELFFGEGSRLTVL.

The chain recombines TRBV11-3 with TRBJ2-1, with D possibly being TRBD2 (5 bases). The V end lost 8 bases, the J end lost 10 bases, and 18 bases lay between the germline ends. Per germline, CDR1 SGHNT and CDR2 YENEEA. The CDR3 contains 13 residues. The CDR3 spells CASGASRKGEQFF. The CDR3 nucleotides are TGTGCCAGCGGAGCTAGCAGGAAAGGGGAGCAGTTCTTC.

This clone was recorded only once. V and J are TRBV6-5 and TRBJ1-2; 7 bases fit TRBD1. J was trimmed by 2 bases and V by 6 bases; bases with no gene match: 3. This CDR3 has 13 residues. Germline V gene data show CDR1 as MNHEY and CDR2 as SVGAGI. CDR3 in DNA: TGTGCCAGCAGGTTGACAGGGAACTATGGCTACACCTTC. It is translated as CASRLTGNYGYTF.

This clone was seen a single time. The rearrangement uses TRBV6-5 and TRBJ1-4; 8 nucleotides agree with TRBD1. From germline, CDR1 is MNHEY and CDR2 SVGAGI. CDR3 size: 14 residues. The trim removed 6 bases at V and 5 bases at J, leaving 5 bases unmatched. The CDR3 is CASSRTGGNEKLFF. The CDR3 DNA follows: TGTGCCAGCAGCCGAACAGGGGGGAATGAAAAACTGTTTTTT.

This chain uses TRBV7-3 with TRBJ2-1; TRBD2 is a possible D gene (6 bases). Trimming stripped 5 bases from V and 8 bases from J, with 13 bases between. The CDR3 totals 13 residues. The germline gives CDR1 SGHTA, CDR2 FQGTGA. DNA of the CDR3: TGTGCCAGCAGCCTCCAGGGAGGTGATGAGCAGTTCTTC. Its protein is CASSLQGGDEQFF. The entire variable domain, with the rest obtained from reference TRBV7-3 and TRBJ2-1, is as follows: GAGVSQTPSNKVTEKGKYVELRCDPISGHTALYWYRQSLGQGPEFLIYFQGTGAADDSGLPNDRFFAVRPEGSVSTLKIQRTERGDSAVYLCASSLQGGDEQFFGPGTRLTVL.

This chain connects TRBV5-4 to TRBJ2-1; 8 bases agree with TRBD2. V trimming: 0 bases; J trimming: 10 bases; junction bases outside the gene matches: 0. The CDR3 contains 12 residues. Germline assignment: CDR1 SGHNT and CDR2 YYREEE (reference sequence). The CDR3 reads CASSLGLAEQFF. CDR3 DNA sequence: TGTGCCAGCAGCTTGGGACTAGCGGAGCAGTTCTTC.